What follows is one T cell receptor (beta chain) and its context. Its specificity is not known. The data were obtained in a study of cytomegalovirus exposure and HLA in healthy donors. General study points: Immune exposure information comprised only CMV serostatus. The authors judged a highly shared variant cluster likely a sequencing artifact. It was assumed in the presence/absence analyses that sequencing depth was roughly uniform across donors. In a later analysis, an Asian-associated ancestry cluster reportedly showed fewer N-insertions than the approximately 660-donor mean.

The CDR3 is made up of 14 amino acids. In germline, CDR1 is SEHNR, CDR2 FQNEAQ (reference sequence). Trimming removed 4 bases from V and 0 bases from J, with 4 bases in between. Both 60 Vbeta primers and 13 Jbeta primers went into the PCR. Profiling relied on immunoSEQ multiplex PCR, and the TCRdb table lists in-frame clones only, not all of them. The sample records roughly 82,000 clones, over 60% being singletons. What was sequenced was PBMCs. The TCR sequence derives from a woman in her 40s in good health and CMV-seropositive. This sequence joins TRBV7-9 and TRBJ2-6; no clear D. In nucleotides, the CDR3 is TGTGCCAGCAGCTCATTCTCTGGGGCCAACGTCCTGACTTTC. Its translation is CASSSFSGANVLTF.